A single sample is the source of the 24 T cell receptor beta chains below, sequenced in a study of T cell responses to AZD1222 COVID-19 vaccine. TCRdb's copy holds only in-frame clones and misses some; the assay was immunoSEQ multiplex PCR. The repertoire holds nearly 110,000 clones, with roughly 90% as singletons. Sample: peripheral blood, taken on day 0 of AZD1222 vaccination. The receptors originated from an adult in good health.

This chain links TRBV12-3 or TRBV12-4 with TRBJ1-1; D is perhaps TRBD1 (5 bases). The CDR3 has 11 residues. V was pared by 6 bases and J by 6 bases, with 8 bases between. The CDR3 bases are TGTGCCAGCAGCCGAGGGGCTGAAGCTTTCTTT. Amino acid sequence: CASSRGAEAFF.

CDR3 loop: CASSESGTGRHEQYF. CDR3 bases: TGCGCCAGCAGTGAGTCCGGGACAGGGCGGCACGAGCAGTACTTC. This chain connects TRBV10-1 to TRBJ2-7; 9 bases match TRBD1. V trimming: 0 bases; J trimming: 5 bases; junction bases outside the gene matches: 5. The CDR3 is 15 residues long. CDR1 is WNHNN, CDR2 SYGVQD, per germline (reference sequence).

Here the CDR3 reads CASRTTGGDEKLFF. CDR3 coding DNA: TGTGCCAGCAGAACGACAGGTGGGGATGAAAAACTGTTTTTT. V gene TRBV6-5 combines with J gene TRBJ1-4; tentative D call: TRBD1 (6 bases). This CDR3 has 14 residues. V lost 6 bases and J lost 6, with 14 bases in between. CDR1 is MNHEY and CDR2 is SVGAGI in the germline V gene.

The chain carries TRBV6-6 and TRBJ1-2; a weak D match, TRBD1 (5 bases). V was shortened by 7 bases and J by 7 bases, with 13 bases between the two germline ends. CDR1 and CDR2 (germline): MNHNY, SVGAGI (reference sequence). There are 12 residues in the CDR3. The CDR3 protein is CASTYKGSGYTF. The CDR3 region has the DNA TGTGCCAGCACCTACAAGGGGAGTGGCTACACCTTC.

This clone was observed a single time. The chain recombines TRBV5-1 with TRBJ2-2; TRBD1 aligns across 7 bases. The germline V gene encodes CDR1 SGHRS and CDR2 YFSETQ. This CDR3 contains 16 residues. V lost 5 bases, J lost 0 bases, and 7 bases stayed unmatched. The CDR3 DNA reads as TGCGCCAGCAGTTATACGCAGGGGGCGAACACCGGGGAGCTGTTTTTT. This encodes CASSYTQGANTGELFF.

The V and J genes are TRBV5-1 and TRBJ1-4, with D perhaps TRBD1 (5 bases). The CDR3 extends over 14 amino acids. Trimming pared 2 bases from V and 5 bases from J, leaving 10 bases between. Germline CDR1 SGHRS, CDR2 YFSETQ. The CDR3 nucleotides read TGCGCCAGCAGCTTACGACAGCCGAATGAAAAACTGTTTTTT. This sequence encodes CASSLRQPNEKLFF.

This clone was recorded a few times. The CDR3 DNA is TGTGCCAGCAGTCTACAGGGGGGGATCTACGAGCAGTACTTC. It specifies CASSLQGGIYEQYF. The rearrangement links TRBV2 to TRBJ2-7; possibly TRBD1 for D (8 bases). The CDR3 has 14 amino acids. V shed 5 bases and J shed 3 bases, with 14 bases lying between them. Per the germline V gene, CDR1 is SNHLY and CDR2 is FYNNEI. Using reference TRBV2 and TRBJ2-7 for the parts outside the CDR3, the full variable domain is EPEVTQTPSHQVTQMGQEVILRCVPISNHLYFYWYRQILGQKVEFLVSFYNNEISEKSEIFDDQFSVERPDGSNFTLKIRSTKLEDSAMYFCASSLQGGIYEQYFGPGTRLTVT.

The DNA for the CDR3 is TGTGCCAGCAGTTTTGTGGGACGGGCTAGCAATCAGCCCCAGCATTTT. Its translation is CASSFVGRASNQPQHF. The rearrangement links TRBV28 to TRBJ1-5; D may be TRBD1 (5 bases). The germline CDR1 and CDR2 sequences are MDHEN and SYDVKM. The V gene lost 3 bases and the J gene lost 0 bases, with 12 bases spanning the gap. The CDR3 loop spans 16 amino acids.

The chain's CDR3 is CASSLGQSGNTIYF. Here the CDR3 DNA reads TGTGCCAGCAGCTTGGGACAAAGTGGAAACACCATATATTTT. V and J are TRBV5-4 and TRBJ1-3; unclear D gene. CDR1 and CDR2 from the germline V gene are SGHNT and YYREEE (reference sequence). The V end was cut by 0 bases, the J end by 3 bases, with 7 bases between. This CDR3 comprises 14 residues.

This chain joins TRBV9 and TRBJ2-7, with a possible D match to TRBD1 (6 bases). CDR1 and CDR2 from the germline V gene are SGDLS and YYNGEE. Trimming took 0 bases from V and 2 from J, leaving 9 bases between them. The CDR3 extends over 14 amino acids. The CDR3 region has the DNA TGTGCCAGCAGCGTAGATCCAGGGGCCTACGAGCAGTACTTC. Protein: CASSVDPGAYEQYF. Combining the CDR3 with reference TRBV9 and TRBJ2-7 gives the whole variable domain DSGVTQTPKHLITATGQRVTLRCSPRSGDLSVYWYQQSLDQGLQFLIQYYNGEERAKGNILERFSAQQFPDLHSELNLSSLELGDSALYFCASSVDPGAYEQYFGPGTRLTVT.

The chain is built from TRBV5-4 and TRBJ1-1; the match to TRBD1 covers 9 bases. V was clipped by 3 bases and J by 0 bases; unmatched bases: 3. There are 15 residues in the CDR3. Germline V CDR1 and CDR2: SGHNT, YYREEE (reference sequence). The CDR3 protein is CASSYGTGMNTEAFF. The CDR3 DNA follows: TGTGCCAGCAGCTACGGGACAGGGATGAACACTGAAGCTTTCTTT.

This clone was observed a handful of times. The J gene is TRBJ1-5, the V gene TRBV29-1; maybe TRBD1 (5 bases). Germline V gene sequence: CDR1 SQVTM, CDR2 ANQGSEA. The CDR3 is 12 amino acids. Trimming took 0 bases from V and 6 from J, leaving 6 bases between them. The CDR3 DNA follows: TGCAGCGTTGAAGATACAGGTCAGCCCCAGCATTTT. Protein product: CSVEDTGQPQHF.

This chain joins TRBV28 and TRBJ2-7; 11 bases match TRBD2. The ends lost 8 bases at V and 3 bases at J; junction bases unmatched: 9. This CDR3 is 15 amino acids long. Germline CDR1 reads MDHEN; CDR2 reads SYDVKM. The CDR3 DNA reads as TGTGCCAGCTCTCGTACGACTAGCGGGAACTACGAGCAGTACTTC. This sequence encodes CASSRTTSGNYEQYF.

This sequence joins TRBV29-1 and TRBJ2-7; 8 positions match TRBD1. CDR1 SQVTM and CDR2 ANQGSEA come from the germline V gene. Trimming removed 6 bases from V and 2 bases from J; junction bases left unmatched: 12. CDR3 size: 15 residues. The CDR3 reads CSVEAGTGLTYEQYF. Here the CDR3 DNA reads TGCAGCGTCGAGGCCGGGACAGGATTAACCTACGAGCAGTACTTC.

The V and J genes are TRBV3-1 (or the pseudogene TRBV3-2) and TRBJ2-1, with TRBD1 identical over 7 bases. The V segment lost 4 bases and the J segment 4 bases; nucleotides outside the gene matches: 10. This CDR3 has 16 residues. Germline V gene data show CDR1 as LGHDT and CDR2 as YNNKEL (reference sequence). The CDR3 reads CASSRPGQNKYNEQFF. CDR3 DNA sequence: TGTGCCAGCAGCCGACCGGGACAGAATAAGTACAATGAGCAGTTCTTC.

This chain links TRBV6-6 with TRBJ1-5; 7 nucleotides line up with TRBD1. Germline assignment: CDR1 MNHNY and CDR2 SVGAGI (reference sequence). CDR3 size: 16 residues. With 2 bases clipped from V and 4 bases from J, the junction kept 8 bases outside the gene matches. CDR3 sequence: CASSYPTGIVNQPQHF. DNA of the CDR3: TGTGCCAGCAGTTACCCGACAGGGATTGTTAATCAGCCCCAGCATTTT.

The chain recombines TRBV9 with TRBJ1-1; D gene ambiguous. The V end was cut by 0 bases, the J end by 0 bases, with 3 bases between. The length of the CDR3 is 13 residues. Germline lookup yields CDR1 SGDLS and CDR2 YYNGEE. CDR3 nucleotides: TGTGCCAGCAGCGTAGATATGAACACTGAAGCTTTCTTT. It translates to CASSVDMNTEAFF. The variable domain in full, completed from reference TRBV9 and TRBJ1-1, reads DSGVTQTPKHLITATGQRVTLRCSPRSGDLSVYWYQQSLDQGLQFLIQYYNGEERAKGNILERFSAQQFPDLHSELNLSSLELGDSALYFCASSVDMNTEAFFGQGTRLTVV.

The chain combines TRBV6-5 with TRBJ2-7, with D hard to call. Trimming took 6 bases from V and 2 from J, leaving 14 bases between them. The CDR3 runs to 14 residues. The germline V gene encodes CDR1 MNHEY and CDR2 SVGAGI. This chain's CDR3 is CASRRIAPAYEQYF. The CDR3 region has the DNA TGTGCCAGCAGAAGGATCGCTCCAGCCTACGAGCAGTACTTC.

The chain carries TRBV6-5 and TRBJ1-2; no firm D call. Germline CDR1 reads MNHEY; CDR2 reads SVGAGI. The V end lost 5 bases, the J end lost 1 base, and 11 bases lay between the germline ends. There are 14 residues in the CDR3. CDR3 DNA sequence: TGTGCCAGCAGTCCTGACCGAAGTAACTATGGCTACACCTTC. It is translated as CASSPDRSNYGYTF.

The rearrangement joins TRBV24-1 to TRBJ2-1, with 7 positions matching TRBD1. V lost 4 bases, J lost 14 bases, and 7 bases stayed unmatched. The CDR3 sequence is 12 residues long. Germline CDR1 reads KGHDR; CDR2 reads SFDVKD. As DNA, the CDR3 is TGTGCCACCAGTGACCGACAGGGCGAGGAGTTCTTC. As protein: CATSDRQGEEFF.

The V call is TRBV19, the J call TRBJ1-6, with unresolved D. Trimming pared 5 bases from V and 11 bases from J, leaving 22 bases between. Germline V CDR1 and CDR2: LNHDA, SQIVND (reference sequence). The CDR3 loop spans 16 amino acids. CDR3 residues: CASSPFNPRAGPPLHF. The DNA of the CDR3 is TGTGCCAGTAGTCCATTTAACCCCCGCGCAGGTCCACCCCTCCACTTT.

The DNA of the CDR3 is TGTGCCAGCAGCCCGACGGGCTATGGCTACACCTTC. It codes for CASSPTGYGYTF. The J gene is TRBJ1-2, the V gene TRBV5-6; D uncertain. Germline V gives CDR1 SGHDT, CDR2 YYEEEE. V was shortened by 4 bases and J by 4 bases, with 8 bases between the two germline ends. The CDR3 runs 12 residues.

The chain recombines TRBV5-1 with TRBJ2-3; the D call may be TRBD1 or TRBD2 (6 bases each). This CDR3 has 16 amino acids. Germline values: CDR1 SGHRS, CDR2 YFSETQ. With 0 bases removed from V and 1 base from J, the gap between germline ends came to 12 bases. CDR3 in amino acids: CASSLAGGGGTDTQYF. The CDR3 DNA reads TGCGCCAGCAGCTTGGCCGGGGGCGGAGGCACAGATACGCAGTATTTT.

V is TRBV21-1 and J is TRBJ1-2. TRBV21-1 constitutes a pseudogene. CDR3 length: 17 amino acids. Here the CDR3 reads CASSTIRRGQSNYGYTF. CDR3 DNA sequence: TGTGCCAGCAGCACAATCCGGCGGGGCCAATCTAACTATGGCTACACCTTC.